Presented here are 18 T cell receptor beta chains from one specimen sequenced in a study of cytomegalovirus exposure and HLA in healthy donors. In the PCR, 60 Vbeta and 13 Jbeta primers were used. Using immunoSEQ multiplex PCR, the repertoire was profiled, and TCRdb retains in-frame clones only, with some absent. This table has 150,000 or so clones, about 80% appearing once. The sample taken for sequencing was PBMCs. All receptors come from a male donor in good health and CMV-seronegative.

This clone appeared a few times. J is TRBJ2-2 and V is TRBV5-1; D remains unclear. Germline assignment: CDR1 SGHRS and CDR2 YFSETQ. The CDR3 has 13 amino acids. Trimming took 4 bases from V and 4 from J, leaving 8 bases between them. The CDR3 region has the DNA TGCGCCAGCAGCGCCAGAACCACCGGGGAGCTGTTTTTT. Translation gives CASSARTTGELFF.

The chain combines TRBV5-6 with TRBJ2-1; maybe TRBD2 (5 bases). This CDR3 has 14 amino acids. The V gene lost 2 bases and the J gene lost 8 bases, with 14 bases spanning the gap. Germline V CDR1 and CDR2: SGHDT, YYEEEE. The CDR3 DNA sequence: TGTGCCAGCAGCTTAGTAGCGATGGTGGATGAGCAGTTCTTC. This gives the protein CASSLVAMVDEQFF.

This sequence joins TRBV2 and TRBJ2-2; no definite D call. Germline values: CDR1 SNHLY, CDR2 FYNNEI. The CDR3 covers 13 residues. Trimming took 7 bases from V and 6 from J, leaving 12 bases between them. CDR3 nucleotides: TGTGCCAGCAAATCCGGTTTGGCCGGGGAGCTGTTTTTT. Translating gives CASKSGLAGELFF.

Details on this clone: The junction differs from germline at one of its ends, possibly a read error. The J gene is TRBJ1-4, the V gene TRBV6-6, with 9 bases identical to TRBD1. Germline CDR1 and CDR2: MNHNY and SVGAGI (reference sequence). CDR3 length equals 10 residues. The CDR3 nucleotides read TGTGCCACCTCCGGGACAGGGAGGGTTTTT. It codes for CATSGTGRVF.

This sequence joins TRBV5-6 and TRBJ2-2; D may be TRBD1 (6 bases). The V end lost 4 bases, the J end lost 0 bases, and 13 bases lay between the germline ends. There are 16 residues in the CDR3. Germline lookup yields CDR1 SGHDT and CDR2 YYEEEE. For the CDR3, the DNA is TGTGCCAGCAGCAAATACGGACAGTCGAACACCGGGGAGCTGTTTTTT. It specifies CASSKYGQSNTGELFF. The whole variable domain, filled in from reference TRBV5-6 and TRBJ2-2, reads DAGVTQSPTHLIKTRGQQVTLRCSPKSGHDTVSWYQQALGQGPQFIFQYYEEEERQRGNFPDRFSGHQFPNYSSELNVNALLLGDSALYLCASSKYGQSNTGELFFGEGSRLTVL.

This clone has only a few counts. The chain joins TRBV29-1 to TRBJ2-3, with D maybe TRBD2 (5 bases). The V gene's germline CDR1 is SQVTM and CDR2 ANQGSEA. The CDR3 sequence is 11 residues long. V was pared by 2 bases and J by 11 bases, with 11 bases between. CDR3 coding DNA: TGCAGCGTTGAACAGAGCGGAGGGCAGTATTTT. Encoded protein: CSVEQSGGQYF.

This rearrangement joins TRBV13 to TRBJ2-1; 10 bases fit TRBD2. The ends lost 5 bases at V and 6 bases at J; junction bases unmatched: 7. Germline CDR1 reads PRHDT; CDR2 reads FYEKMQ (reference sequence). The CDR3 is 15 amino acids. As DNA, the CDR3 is TGTGCCAGCAGCCCTAGCGGGAGCATCCCCAATGAGCAGTTCTTC. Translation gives CASSPSGSIPNEQFF.

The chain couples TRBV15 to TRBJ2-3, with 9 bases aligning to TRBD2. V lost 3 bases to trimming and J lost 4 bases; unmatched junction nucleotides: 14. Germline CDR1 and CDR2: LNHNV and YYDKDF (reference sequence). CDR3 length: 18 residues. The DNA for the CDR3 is TGTGCCACCAGCAGGGAAGGGTTAAGGGCTAGCGGGGCAGATACGCAGTATTTT. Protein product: CATSREGLRASGADTQYF.

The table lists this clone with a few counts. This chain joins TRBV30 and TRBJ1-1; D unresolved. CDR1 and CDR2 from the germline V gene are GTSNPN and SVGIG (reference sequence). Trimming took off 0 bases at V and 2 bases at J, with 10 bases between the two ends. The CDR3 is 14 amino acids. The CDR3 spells CAWSVYGVNTEAFF. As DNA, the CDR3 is TGTGCCTGGAGTGTATACGGGGTTAACACTGAAGCTTTCTTT.

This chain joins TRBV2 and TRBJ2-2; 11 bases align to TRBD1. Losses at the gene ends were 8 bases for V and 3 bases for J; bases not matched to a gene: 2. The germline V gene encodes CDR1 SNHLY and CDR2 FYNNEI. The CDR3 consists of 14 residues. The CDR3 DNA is TGTGCCAGCGCGGGACAGGGGGACACCGGGGAGCTGTTTTTT. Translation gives CASAGQGDTGELFF.

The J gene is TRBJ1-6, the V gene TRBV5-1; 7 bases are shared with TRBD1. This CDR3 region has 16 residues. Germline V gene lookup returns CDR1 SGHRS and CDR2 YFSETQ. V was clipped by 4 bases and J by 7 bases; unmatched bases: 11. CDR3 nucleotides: TGCGCCAGCAGCCCTGAATCGGGACAGAGGAATTCACCCCTCCACTTT. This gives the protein CASSPESGQRNSPLHF.

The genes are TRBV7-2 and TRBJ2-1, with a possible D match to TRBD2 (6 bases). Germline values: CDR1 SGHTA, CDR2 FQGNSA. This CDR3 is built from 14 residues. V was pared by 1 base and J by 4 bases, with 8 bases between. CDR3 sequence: CASSLGGEYNEQFF. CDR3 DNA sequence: TGTGCCAGCAGCTTAGGGGGGGAATACAATGAGCAGTTCTTC. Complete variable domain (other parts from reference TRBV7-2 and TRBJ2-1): GAGVSQSPSNKVTEKGKDVELRCDPISGHTALYWYRQSLGQGLEFLIYFQGNSAPDKSGLPSDRFSAERTGGSVSTLTIQRTQQEDSAVYLCASSLGGEYNEQFFGPGTRLTVL.

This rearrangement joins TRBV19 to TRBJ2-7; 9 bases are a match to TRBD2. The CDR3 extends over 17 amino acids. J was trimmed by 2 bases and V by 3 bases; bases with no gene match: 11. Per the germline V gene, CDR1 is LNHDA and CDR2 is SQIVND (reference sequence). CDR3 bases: TGTGCCAGTAGTATGGGTCGTCTAGCGGGAAGTGCCTACGAGCAGTACTTC. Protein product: CASSMGRLAGSAYEQYF. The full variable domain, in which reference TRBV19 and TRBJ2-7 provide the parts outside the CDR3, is DGGITQSPKYLFRKEGQNVTLSCEQNLNHDAMYWYRQDPGQGLRLIYYSQIVNDFQKGDIAEGYSVSREKKESFPLTVTSAQKNPTAFYLCASSMGRLAGSAYEQYFGPGTRLTVT.

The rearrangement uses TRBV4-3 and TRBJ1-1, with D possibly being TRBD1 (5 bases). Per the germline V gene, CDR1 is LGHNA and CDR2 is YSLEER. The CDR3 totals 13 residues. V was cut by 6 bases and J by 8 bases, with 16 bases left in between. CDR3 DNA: TGCGCCAGCAGTCTGGGGGGATTGGGGGAAGCTTTCTTT. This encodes CASSLGGLGEAFF.

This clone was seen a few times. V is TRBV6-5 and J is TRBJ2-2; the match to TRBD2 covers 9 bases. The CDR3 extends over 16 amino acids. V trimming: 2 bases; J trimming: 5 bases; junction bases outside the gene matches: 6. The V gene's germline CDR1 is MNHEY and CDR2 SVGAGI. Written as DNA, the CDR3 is TGTGCCAGCAGTTACGGTAGCGGGAGATGGACCGGGGAGCTGTTTTTT. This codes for CASSYGSGRWTGELFF.

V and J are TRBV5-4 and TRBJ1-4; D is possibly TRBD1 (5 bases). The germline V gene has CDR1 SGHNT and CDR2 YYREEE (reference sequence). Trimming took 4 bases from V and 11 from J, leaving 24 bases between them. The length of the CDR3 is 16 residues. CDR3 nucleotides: TGTGCCAGCAGCCCAGAGACGGGCCCGGCGGGGGGGAAACTGTTTTTT. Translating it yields CASSPETGPAGGKLFF.

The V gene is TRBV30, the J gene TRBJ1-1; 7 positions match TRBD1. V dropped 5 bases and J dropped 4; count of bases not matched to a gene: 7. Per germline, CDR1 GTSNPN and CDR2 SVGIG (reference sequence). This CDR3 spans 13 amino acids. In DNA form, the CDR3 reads TGTGCCTGGGCCCAGGGGGAGTTCACTGAAGCTTTCTTT. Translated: CAWAQGEFTEAFF. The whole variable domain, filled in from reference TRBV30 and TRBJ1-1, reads SQTIHQWPATLVQPVGSPLSLECTVEGTSNPNLYWYRQAAGRGLQLLFYSVGIGQISSEVPQNLSASRPQDRQFILSSKKLLLSDSGFYLCAWAQGEFTEAFFGQGTRLTVV.

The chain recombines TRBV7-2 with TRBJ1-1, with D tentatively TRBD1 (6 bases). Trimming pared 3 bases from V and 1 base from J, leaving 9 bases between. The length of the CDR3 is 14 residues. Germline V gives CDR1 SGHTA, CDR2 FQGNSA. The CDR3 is CASSFRGKNTEAFF. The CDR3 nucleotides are TGTGCCAGCAGCTTCAGGGGTAAGAACACTGAAGCTTTCTTT.